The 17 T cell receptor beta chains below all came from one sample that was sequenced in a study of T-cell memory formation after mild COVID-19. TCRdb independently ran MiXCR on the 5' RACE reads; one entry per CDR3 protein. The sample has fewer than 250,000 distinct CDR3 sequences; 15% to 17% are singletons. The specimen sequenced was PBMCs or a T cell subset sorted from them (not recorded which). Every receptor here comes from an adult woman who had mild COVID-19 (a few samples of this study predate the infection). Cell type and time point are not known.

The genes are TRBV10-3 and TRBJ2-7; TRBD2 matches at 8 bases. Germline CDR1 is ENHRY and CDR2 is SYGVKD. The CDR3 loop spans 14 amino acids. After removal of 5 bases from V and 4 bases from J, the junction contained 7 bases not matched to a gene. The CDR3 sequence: CAISPLAGNYEQYF. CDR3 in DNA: TGTGCCATCAGTCCGCTAGCGGGTAATTACGAGCAGTACTTC.

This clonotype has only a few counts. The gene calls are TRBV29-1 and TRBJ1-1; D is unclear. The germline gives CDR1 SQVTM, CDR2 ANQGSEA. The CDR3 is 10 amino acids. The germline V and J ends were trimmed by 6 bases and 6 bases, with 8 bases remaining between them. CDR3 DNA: TGCAGCGTCGCCGACTCTGAAGCTTTCTTT. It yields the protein CSVADSEAFF.

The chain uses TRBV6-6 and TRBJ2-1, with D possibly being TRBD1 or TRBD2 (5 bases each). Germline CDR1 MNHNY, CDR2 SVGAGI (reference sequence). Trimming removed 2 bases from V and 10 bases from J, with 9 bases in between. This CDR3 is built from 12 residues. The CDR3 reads CASSYTRDEQFF. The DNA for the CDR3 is TGTGCCAGCAGTTACACAAGGGACGAGCAGTTCTTC.

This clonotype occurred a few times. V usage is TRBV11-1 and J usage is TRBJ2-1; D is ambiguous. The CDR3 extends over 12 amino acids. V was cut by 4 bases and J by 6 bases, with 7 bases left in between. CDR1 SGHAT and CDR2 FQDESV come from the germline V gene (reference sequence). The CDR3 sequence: CASSYERNEQFF. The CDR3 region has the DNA TGTGCCAGCAGCTATGAGCGCAATGAGCAGTTCTTC.

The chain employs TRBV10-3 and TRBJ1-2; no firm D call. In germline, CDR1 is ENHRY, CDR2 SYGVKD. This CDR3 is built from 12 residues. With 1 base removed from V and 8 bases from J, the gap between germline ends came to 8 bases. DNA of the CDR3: TGTGCCATCAGTGAGTTCATGGGCGGCTACACCTTC. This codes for CAISEFMGGYTF.

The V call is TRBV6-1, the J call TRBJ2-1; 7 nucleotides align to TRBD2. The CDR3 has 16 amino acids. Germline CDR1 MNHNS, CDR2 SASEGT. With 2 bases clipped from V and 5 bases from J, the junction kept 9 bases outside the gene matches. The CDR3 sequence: CASSEFGLAGNNEQFF. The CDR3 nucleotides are TGTGCCAGCAGTGAATTCGGGTTAGCGGGCAACAATGAGCAGTTCTTC.

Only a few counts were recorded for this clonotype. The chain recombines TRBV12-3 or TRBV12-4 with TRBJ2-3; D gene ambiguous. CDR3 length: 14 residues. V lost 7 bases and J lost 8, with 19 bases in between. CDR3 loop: CASKRVSPSGTQYF. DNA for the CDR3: TGTGCCAGCAAAAGGGTTAGCCCATCGGGTACGCAGTATTTT.

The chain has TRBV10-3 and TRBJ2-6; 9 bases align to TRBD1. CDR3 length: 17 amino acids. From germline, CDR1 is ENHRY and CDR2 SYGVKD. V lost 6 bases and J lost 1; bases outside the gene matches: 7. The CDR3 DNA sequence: TGTGCCATCAGGCCGGGACAGGGAGGATCTGGGGCCAACGTCCTGACTTTC. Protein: CAIRPGQGGSGANVLTF.

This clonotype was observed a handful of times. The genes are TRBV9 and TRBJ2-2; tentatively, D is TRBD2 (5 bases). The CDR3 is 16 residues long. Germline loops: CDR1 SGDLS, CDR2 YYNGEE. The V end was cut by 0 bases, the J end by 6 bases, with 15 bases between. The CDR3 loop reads CASSVARLALPGELFF. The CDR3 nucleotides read TGTGCCAGCAGCGTAGCCAGGCTAGCTCTGCCCGGGGAGCTGTTTTTT.

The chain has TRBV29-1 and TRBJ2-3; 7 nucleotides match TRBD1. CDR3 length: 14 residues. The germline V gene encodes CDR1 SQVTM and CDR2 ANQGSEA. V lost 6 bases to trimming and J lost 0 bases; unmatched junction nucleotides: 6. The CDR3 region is CSVGQASSTDTQYF. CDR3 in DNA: TGCAGCGTAGGACAGGCCTCTAGCACAGATACGCAGTATTTT.

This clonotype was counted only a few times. CDR3 coding DNA: TGTGCCAGCAGTCCCAGGACAGGGGGAGGCTACACCTTC. It encodes CASSPRTGGGYTF. The genes are TRBV2 and TRBJ1-2, with 10 bases lining up with TRBD1. Germline V gene sequence: CDR1 SNHLY, CDR2 FYNNEI. The CDR3 is made up of 13 amino acids. Trimming removed 5 bases from V and 8 bases from J; junction bases left unmatched: 5.

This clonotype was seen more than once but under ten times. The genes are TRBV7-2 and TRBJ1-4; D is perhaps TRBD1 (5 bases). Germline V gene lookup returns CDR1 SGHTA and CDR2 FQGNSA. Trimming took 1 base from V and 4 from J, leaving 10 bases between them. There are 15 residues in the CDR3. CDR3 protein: CASSLGQLNNEKLFF. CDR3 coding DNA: TGTGCCAGCAGCTTAGGACAGCTCAATAATGAAAAACTGTTTTTT. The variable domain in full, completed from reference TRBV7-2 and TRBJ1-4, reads GAGVSQSPSNKVTEKGKDVELRCDPISGHTALYWYRQSLGQGLEFLIYFQGNSAPDKSGLPSDRFSAERTGGSVSTLTIQRTQQEDSAVYLCASSLGQLNNEKLFFGSGTQLSVL.

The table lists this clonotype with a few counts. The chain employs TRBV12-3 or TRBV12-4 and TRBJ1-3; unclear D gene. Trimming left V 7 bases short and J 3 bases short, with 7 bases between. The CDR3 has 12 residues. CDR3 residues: CASTSSGNTIYF. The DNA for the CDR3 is TGTGCCAGCACCTCTAGTGGAAACACCATATATTTT.

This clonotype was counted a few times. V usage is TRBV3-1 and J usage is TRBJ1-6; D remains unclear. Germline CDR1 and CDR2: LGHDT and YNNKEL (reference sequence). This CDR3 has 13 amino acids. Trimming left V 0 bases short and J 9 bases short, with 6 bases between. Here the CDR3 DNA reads TGTGCCAGCAGCCAAGATGGCGGTTCACCCCTCCACTTT. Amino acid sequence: CASSQDGGSPLHF.

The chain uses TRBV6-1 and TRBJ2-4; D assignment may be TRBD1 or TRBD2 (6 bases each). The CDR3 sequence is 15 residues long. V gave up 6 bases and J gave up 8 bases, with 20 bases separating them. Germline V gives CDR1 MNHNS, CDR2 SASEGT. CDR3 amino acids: CASRQPPGGLDIQYF. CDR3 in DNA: TGTGCCAGCAGGCAACCCCCCGGGGGCTTAGACATTCAGTACTTC.

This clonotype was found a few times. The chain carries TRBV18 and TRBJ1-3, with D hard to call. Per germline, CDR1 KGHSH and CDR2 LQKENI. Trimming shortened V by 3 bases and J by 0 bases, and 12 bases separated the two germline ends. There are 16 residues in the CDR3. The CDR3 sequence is CASSPVVDGSGNTIYF. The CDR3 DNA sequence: TGTGCCAGCTCACCCGTGGTCGACGGCTCTGGAAACACCATATATTTT.

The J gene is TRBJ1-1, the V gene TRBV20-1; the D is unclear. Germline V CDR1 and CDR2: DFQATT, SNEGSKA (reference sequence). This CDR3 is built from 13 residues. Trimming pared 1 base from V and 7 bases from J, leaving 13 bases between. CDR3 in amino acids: CSARVHRMLEAFF. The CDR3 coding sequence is TGCAGTGCTAGAGTACACCGGATGCTTGAAGCTTTCTTT.